This T cell receptor (beta chain) was documented in a study of cytomegalovirus exposure and HLA in healthy donors. The wider study: Tens of millions of unique TCRs, all from HLA-typed donors, were included in an early release of the data.

Amplification used 60 Vbeta primers and 13 Jbeta primers. Profiling relied on immunoSEQ multiplex PCR, and the TCRdb table lists in-frame clones only, not all of them. The data show 150,000 or so clones, 80% seen once. Findings of the study overall: Cytomegalovirus association was assigned to under 200 TCR beta chains. TCR beta sequences reportedly predicted most subjects' HLA-A and HLA-B alleles accurately.

For this clone: Its target is unknown.

Germline CDR1 and CDR2: SQVTM and ANQGSEA. CDR3 size: 14 residues. The V end lost 7 bases, the J end lost 4 bases, and 19 bases lay between the germline ends. The specimen sequenced was PBMCs. The V call is TRBV29-1, the J call TRBJ2-5, with a tentative D call TRBD1 (6 bases). This clonotype was sampled from a man aged 18 to 30 in good health and CMV-seropositive. The CDR3: CSAYDQGKGETQYF. The CDR3 nucleotides are TGCAGCGCTTACGACCAGGGGAAGGGAGAGACCCAGTACTTC.